The rows below give T cell receptor beta chains drawn from one sample of a study of T cells in Graves' hyperthyroidism and ophthalmopathy. TCRdb passed the multiplex PCR reads through MiXCR, listing each CDR3 protein once. The table records approximately 490,000 distinct CDR3 sequences, about 20% of them present only once. Sequenced: blood. These receptor sequences come from a woman aged 65 to 85 with Graves' ophthalmopathy. The CDR3 runs from the conserved cysteine through the conserved F or W. A D gene is named only where the DNA matches it firmly. Expanded clones are given a class, and other clones once, few, many or no size at all.

NA	TRBJ2-1	TRBV24-1	11	NA	TGTGCCACCAGTGTACGGGGGGAGCAGTTCTTC	CATSVRGEQFF
TRBD1	TRBJ2-2	TRBV6-1	15	NA	TGTGCCAGCAGAACCGGGACAGGGGGGTCCGGGGAGCTGTTTTTT	CASRTGTGGSGELFF
NA	TRBJ1-2	TRBV29-1	16	few	TGCAGCGTTGAAAGGGGACCACAGTTGAGGGCCTATGGCTACACCTTC	CSVERGPQLRAYGYTF
NA	TRBJ2-1	TRBV12-3/TRBV12-4	15	many	TGTGCCAGCAGTTTAAAGCTAGCGAGCTACAATGAGCAGTTCTTC	CASSLKLASYNEQFF
NA	TRBJ2-3	TRBV20-1	12	many	TGCAGTGCTCCCCCAAGCACAGATACGCAGTATTTT	CSAPPSTDTQYF
NA	TRBJ1-2	TRBV28	15	many	TGTGCCAGCAGTTTACCGGGACGTTCCTTAGGGGGCTACACCTTC	CASSLPGRSLGGYTF
NA	TRBJ2-5	TRBV7-9	16	many	TGTGCCAGCAGCTTATGGCTAGCAGACGTCCAAGAGACCCAGTACTTC	CASSLWLADVQETQYF
NA	TRBJ2-2	TRBV27	14	NA	TGTGCCAGCAGCCCCGGACCGTACACCGGGGAGCTGTTTTTT	CASSPGPYTGELFF
NA	TRBJ1-1	TRBV28	19	many	TGTGCCAGCAGTAGATCCTCCCCCGGCATATCGGGGGACTTTACTGAAGCTTTCTTT	CASSRSSPGISGDFTEAFF
NA	TRBJ2-5	TRBV6-1	14	NA	TGTGCCAGCAGTGAATACGGTATTCAAGAGACCCAGTACTTC	CASSEYGIQETQYF
NA	TRBJ2-1	TRBV5-4	13	many	TGTGCCAGCAGCCAAATAGGGATGGGTGAGCAGTTCTTC	CASSQIGMGEQFF
NA	TRBJ2-7	TRBV5-6	13	NA	TGTGCCAGCAGCTTCGCGAGGGTGCACGAGCAGTACTTC	CASSFARVHEQYF
TRBD2	TRBJ2-3	TRBV5-1	16	few	TGCGCCAGCAGCTTTACTAGCGGGAGGAACACAGATACGCAGTATTTT	CASSFTSGRNTDTQYF
NA	TRBJ2-3	TRBV6-2/TRBV6-3	17	NA	TGTGCCAGCAGTTACTCGATAAGTGGCACTAGCACAGATACGCAGTATTTT	CASSYSISGTSTDTQYF
NA	TRBJ2-7	TRBV20-1	16	NA	TGCAGTGCTAGAGATTCAGCGACCTGGGGGAGGTACGAGCAGTACTTC	CSARDSATWGRYEQYF
NA	TRBJ1-1	TRBV5-1	14	NA	TGCGCCAGCAGCAAAAGGGATTTGGACACTGAAGCTTTCTTT	CASSKRDLDTEAFF
TRBD2	TRBJ2-7	TRBV19	17	few	TGTGCCAGTAGTACCTCGATAAGCGGGACGGGTACCTACGAGCAGTACTTC	CASSTSISGTGTYEQYF
TRBD1	TRBJ1-4	TRBV6-2/TRBV6-3	14	NA	TGTGCCAGCAGGAGGGACAGGGTTTTTGAAAAACTGTTTTTT	CASRRDRVFEKLFF
NA	TRBJ2-1	TRBV7-7	14	NA	TGTGCTAGCAGCTTAGGCTTTGGGGGGAATGAGCGGTTCTTC	CASSLGFGGNERFF
NA	TRBJ2-7	TRBV7-9	13	NA	TGTGCCAGCAGCTTCTCCGGGAGTCACGAGCAGTACTTC	CASSFSGSHEQYF
NA	TRBJ1-5	TRBV29-1	16	few	TGCAGCGTCGGACCAGAGGGCCGAGATAGCAATCAGCCCCAGCATTTT	CSVGPEGRDSNQPQHF
NA	TRBJ2-5	TRBV20-1	14	NA	TGCAGCTACCGGGCCTCGGTACTCGAGGAGACCCAGTACTTC	CSYRASVLEETQYF
NA	TRBJ2-3	TRBV10-2	15	NA	TGCGCCAGCAGTGAGTCTGTGGGGGTCACAGATACGCAGTATTTT	CASSESVGVTDTQYF
NA	TRBJ2-7	TRBV5-1	15	few	TGCGCCAGCAGCTTAAGGTTGCAGGAGAACTACGAGCAGTACTTC	CASSLRLQENYEQYF
NA	TRBJ1-1	TRBV5-1	14	few	TGCGCCAGCAGCTGGGGGACACTTGCTACTGAAGCTTTCTTT	CASSWGTLATEAFF
TRBD2	TRBJ2-5	TRBV25-1	18	many	TGTGCCAGCAGTGAAGCGATGAGGACTAGCGGGAAGTCAGAGACCCAGTACTTC	CASSEAMRTSGKSETQYF
NA	TRBJ1-5	TRBV7-2	15	NA	TGTGCCAGCAGCTTAGGGGATTCGGGGCGCCAGCCCCAGCATTTT	CASSLGDSGRQPQHF
TRBD2	TRBJ2-3	TRBV20-1	16	NA	TGCAGTGCTAGGCCCCTTGGCCTAGCGGTCACAGATACGCAGTATTTT	CSARPLGLAVTDTQYF
TRBD1	TRBJ2-1	TRBV18	15	once	TGTGCCAGCTCACCACCCGGGACAGGGGTCAATGAGCAGTTCTTC	CASSPPGTGVNEQFF
TRBD1	TRBJ2-2	TRBV12-3/TRBV12-4	14	many	TGTGCCAGCAGTACAGGGGTGCCGACCGGGGAGCTGTTTTTT	CASSTGVPTGELFF
NA	TRBJ2-1	TRBV29-1	11	many	TGCAGCGTTGCTGGGTACAATGAGCAGTTCTTC	CSVAGYNEQFF
TRBD1	TRBJ1-2	TRBV28	14	NA	TGTGCCAGCAGTGATCAGGGGGCCGACTATGGCTACACCTTC	CASSDQGADYGYTF
TRBD2	TRBJ2-1	TRBV10-3	12	NA	TGTGCCGTCGGGAGGGATTCTTTTGAGCAGTTCTTC	CAVGRDSFEQFF
NA	TRBJ1-2	TRBV5-5	15	NA	TGTGCCAGCAGCTTGGTGGGGGGATCAAACTATGGCTACACCTTC	CASSLVGGSNYGYTF
NA	TRBJ2-2	TRBV6-2/TRBV6-3	15	NA	TGTGCCAGCAGAATTCCGGGGGCGCACGGGGGGGAGCTGTTTTTT	CASRIPGAHGGELFF
NA	TRBJ1-1	TRBV19	14	once	TGTGCCAGTAGTATAGTAGCAGGGAACACTGAAGCTTTCTTT	CASSIVAGNTEAFF
TRBD1	TRBJ1-2	TRBV30	14	many	TGTGCCTGGAGTTCAGGGACAGGGGGCAGGGGCTACACCTTC	CAWSSGTGGRGYTF
NA	TRBJ2-2	TRBV7-3	14	NA	TGTGCCAGCGGGGGAGGACAGAACACCGGGGAGCTGTTTTTT	CASGGGQNTGELFF
TRBD2	TRBJ2-5	TRBV19	14	NA	TGTGCCAGTAGAGCCATAGCGGGAGTGGAGACCCAGTACTTC	CASRAIAGVETQYF
TRBD2	TRBJ2-7	TRBV7-2	15	once	TGTGCCAGCAGCCGTATAGCGGGAGAGGGCTACGAGCAGTACTTC	CASSRIAGEGYEQYF
NA	TRBJ1-3	TRBV12-5	17	NA	TGTGCTAGTGGCCCGAATTGGGGTGGGGACTCTGGAAACACCATATATTTT	CASGPNWGGDSGNTIYF
NA	TRBJ2-7	TRBV7-9	15	NA	TGTGCCAGCAGCCCCGGCGGGACACGGTCTGACGAGCAGTACTTC	CASSPGGTRSDEQYF
NA	TRBJ2-1	TRBV7-2	11	many	TGTGCCAGCAGCTTCTCCCGTGAGCAGTTCTTC	CASSFSREQFF
NA	TRBJ2-7	TRBV20-1	14	few	TGCAGTGCTAGAGGGGACATCTCCTCCTACGAGCAGTACTTC	CSARGDISSYEQYF
NA	TRBJ2-7	TRBV5-1	14	NA	TGCGCCAGCAGCTTGGTAGGTCTCTCCTACGAGCAGTACTTC	CASSLVGLSYEQYF
NA	TRBJ2-1	TRBV7-9	16	NA	TGTGCCAGCAGCTTTGGTCCCGGGGGTCTTAACAATGAGCAGTTCTTC	CASSFGPGGLNNEQFF
TRBD2	TRBJ2-1	TRBV19	16	NA	TGTGCCAGTACCCCGGGGGGTGGCGTGGGATCCAATGAGCAGTTCTTC	CASTPGGGVGSNEQFF
NA	TRBJ2-3	TRBV20-1	13	few	TGCAGTGCCCAGGGACCGCTAACAGATACGCAGTATTTT	CSAQGPLTDTQYF
TRBD2	TRBJ2-3	TRBV20-1	15	NA	TGCAGTGCTAGTTACGGGACTACCTTCACAGATACGCAGTATTTT	CSASYGTTFTDTQYF
TRBD1	TRBJ1-1	TRBV28	15	many	TGTGCCACCACGGCCCAGGGACAGCTAAACACTGAAGCTTTCTTT	CATTAQGQLNTEAFF
TRBD2	TRBJ2-6	TRBV6-1	18	many	TGTGCCAGCAGCCACAAGCGGGAGGTTCTCCCTGGGGCCAACGTCCTGACTTTC	CASSHKREVLPGANVLTF
TRBD1	TRBJ1-2	TRBV10-3	14	many	TGTGCCATCAGCACGACAGGGTGGGCCTATGGCTACACCTTC	CAISTTGWAYGYTF
TRBD2	TRBJ2-1	TRBV6-5	15	NA	TGTGCCAGCAGTTTAGAACTAGCGGGATTTAATGAGCAGTTCTTC	CASSLELAGFNEQFF